This T cell receptor (beta chain) was retrieved from a study of blood T cell repertoires in COVID-19. In the study's own analysis: Researchers report that nucleated cell counts were estimated from reference gene primer amplification. Here immunoSEQ multiplex PCR was the method, and the copy in TCRdb shows in-frame clones only, minus some. That table is the source of V, J and clone size, and D and trimming were worked out from the DNA. This table holds some 190,000 clones, about 82% found once. Clinical history as reported by participants underpinned cohort assignment. Germline V gives CDR1 MNHNS, CDR2 SASEGT. V lost 3 bases and J lost 0, with 9 bases in between. The CDR3 runs to 15 residues.

The gene calls are TRBV6-1 and TRBJ1-5, with a possible D match to TRBD1 (5 bases). The sequence derives from a man aged 35 to 55 with acute COVID-19. The sample consisted of PBMCs or T cells enriched from blood (not recorded which). CDR3 DNA: TGTGCCAGCAGTGATCTGACAGATAGCAATCAGCCCCAGCATTTT. Its translation is CASSDLTDSNQPQHF.